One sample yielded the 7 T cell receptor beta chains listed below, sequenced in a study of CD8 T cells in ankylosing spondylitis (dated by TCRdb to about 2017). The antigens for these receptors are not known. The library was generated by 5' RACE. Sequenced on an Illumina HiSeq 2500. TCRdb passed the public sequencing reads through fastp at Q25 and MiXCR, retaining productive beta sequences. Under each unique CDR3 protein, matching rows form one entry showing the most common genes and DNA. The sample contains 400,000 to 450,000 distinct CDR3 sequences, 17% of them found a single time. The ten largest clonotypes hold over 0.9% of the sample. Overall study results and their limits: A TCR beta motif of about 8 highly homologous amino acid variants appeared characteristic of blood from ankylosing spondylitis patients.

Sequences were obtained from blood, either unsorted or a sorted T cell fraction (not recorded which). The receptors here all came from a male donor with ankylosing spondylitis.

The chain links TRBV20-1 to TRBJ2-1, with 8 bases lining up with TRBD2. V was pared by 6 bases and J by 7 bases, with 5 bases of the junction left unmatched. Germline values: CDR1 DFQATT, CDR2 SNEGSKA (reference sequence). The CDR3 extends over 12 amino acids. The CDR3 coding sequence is TGCAGTGCCCTCGGGGGGGCGAATGAGCAGTTCTTC. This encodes CSALGGANEQFF.

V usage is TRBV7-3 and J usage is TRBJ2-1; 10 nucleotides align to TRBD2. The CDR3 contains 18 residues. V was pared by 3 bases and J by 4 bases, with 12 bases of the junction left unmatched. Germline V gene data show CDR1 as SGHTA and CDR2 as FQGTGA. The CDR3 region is CASSFYPRTSGVYNEQFF. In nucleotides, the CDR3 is TGTGCCAGCAGCTTTTACCCTCGGACTAGCGGAGTTTACAATGAGCAGTTCTTC.

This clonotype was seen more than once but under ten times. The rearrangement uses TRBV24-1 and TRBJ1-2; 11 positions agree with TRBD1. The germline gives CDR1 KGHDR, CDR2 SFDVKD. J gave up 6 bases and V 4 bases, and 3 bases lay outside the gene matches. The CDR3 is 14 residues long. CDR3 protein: CATSDQDRGHGYTF. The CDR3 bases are TGTGCCACCAGTGACCAGGACAGGGGGCATGGCTACACCTTC.

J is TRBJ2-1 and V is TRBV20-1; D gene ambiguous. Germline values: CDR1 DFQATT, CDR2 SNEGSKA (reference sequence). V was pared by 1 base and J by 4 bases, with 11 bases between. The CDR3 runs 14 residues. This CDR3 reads CSARGSSWYNEQFF. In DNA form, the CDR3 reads TGCAGTGCTAGAGGGAGCTCGTGGTACAATGAGCAGTTCTTC.

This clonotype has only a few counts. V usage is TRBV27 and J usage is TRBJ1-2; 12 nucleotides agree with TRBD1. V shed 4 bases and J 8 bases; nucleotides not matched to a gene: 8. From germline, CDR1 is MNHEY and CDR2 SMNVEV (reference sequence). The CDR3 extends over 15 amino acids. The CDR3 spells CASSSTGTGGGGYTF. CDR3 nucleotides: TGTGCCAGCAGTTCGACCGGGACAGGGGGCGGAGGCTACACCTTC.

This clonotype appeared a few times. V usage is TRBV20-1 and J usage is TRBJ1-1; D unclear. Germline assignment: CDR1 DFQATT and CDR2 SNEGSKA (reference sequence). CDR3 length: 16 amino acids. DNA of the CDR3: TGCAGGGTATATCCGGCAGGTAGCCCCTTGAACACTGAAGCTTTCTTT. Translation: CRVYPAGSPLNTEAFF.

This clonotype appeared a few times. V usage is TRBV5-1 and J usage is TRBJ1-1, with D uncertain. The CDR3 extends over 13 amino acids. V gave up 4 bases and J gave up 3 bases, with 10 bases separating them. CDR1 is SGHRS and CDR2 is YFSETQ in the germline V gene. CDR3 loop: CASSAAGYTEAFF. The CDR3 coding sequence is TGCGCCAGCAGCGCGGCGGGGTACACTGAAGCTTTCTTT.